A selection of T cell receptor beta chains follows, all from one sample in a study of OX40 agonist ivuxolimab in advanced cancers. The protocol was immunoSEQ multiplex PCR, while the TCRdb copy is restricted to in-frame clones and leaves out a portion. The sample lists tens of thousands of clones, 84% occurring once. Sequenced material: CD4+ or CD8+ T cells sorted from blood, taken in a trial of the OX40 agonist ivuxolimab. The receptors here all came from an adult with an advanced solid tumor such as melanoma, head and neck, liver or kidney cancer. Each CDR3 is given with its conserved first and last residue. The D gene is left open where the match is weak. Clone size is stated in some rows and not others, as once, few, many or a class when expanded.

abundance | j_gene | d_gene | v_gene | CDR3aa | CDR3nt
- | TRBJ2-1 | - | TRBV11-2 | CASSFRGAGSYNEQFF | TGTGCCAGCAGCTTCCGTGGGGCAGGCTCCTACAATGAGCAGTTCTTC
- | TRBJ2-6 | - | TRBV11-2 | CASSPRTRSAFSGANVLTF | TGTGCCAGCAGCCCACGGACAAGGAGCGCCTTCTCTGGGGCCAACGTCCTGACTTTC
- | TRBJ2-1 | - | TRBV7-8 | CASSLLIRQGGNEQFF | TGTGCCAGCAGCTTACTTATTCGGCAGGGCGGGAATGAGCAGTTCTTC
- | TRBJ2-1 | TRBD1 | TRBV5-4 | CASSKGAGTGINEQFF | TGTGCCAGCAGCAAGGGAGCCGGGACAGGGATTAATGAGCAGTTCTTC
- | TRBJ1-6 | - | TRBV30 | CAWSVEGLSSPLHF | TGTGCCTGGAGTGTAGAGGGGTTGAGCTCACCCCTCCACTTT
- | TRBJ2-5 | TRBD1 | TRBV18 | CASSPRRDSQETQYF | TGTGCCAGCTCACCACGACGGGACAGCCAAGAGACCCAGTACTTC
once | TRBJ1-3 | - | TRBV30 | CAWSVSGNTIYF | TGTGCCTGGAGTGTCTCTGGAAACACCATATATTTT
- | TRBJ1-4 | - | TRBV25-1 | CASSEFAGGNEKLFF | TGTGCCAGCAGTGAATTTGCAGGAGGTAATGAAAAACTGTTTTTT
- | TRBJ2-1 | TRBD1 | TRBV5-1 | CASSLVAGGYNEQFF | TGCGCCAGCAGCTTGGTAGCAGGGGGCTACAATGAGCAGTTCTTC
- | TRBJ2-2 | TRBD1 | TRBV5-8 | CASSPDRGNTGELFF | TGTGCCAGCAGCCCTGACAGGGGCAACACCGGGGAGCTGTTTTTT
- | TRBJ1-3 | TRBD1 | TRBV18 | CASSPGQTHSGNTIYF | TGTGCCAGCTCACCGGGACAGACGCACTCTGGAAACACCATATATTTT
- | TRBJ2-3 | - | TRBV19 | CASSPTGTSTDTQYF | TGTGCCAGTAGTCCCACCGGGACTAGCACAGATACGCAGTATTTT
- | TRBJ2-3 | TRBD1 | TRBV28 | CASSPSGTGRLTDTQYF | TGTGCCAGCAGTCCCTCCGGGACAGGACGCCTCACAGATACGCAGTATTTT
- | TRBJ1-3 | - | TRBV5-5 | CASSFVLQFSGNTIYF | TGTGCCAGCAGCTTTGTACTACAATTCTCTGGAAACACCATATATTTT
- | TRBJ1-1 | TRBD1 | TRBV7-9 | CASTSTGRNTEAFF | TGTGCCAGCACCTCGACAGGGAGGAACACTGAAGCTTTCTTT
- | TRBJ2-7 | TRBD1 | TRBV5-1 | CASSLVGTGINEQYF | TGCGCCAGCAGCTTGGTAGGGACAGGGATCAACGAGCAGTACTTC
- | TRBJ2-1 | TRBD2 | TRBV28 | CASSLSAGGSYNEQFF | TGTGCCAGCAGTTTGTCAGCGGGAGGCTCCTACAATGAGCAGTTCTTC
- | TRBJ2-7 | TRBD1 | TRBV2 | CASVRDRGSEYYEQYF | TGTGCCAGCGTAAGGGACAGGGGCTCGGAATACTACGAGCAGTACTTC
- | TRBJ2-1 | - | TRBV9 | CASSVDWGDGGDRDEQFF | TGTGCCAGCAGCGTAGATTGGGGAGATGGCGGGGATCGGGATGAGCAGTTCTTC
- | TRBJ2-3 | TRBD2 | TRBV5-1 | CASSLARVAGGDTQYF | TGCGCCAGCAGCTTGGCCAGGGTAGCGGGAGGTGATACGCAGTATTTT
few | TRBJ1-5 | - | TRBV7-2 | CASSLGLGGVQPQHF | TGTGCCAGCAGCTTAGGTCTCGGAGGAGTCCAGCCCCAGCATTTT
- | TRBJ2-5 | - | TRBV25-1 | CASSDLSAGRGLGETQYF | TGTGCCAGCAGTGACCTCTCGGCCGGAAGGGGTCTGGGGGAGACCCAGTACTTC
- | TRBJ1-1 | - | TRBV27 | CASSLSAGWGEAFF | TGTGCCAGCAGTTTATCAGCAGGGTGGGGTGAAGCTTTCTTT
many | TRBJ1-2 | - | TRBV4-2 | CASSQDKGPYGYTF | TGTGCCAGCAGCCAAGATAAGGGCCCCTATGGCTACACCTTC
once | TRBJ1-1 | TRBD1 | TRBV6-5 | CASRRQGMTEAFF | TGTGCCAGCAGAAGACAGGGAATGACTGAAGCTTTCTTT
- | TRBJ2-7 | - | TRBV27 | CASSQNPQRLLIYEQYF | TGTGCCAGCAGTCAAAATCCTCAGAGACTCTTGATCTACGAGCAGTACTTC
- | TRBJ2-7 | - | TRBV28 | CASTGRSYYEQYF | TGTGCCAGCACAGGACGGAGCTACTACGAGCAGTACTTC
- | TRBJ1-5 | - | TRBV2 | CASSGWGNQPQHF | TGTGCCAGCAGTGGCTGGGGCAATCAGCCCCAGCATTTT